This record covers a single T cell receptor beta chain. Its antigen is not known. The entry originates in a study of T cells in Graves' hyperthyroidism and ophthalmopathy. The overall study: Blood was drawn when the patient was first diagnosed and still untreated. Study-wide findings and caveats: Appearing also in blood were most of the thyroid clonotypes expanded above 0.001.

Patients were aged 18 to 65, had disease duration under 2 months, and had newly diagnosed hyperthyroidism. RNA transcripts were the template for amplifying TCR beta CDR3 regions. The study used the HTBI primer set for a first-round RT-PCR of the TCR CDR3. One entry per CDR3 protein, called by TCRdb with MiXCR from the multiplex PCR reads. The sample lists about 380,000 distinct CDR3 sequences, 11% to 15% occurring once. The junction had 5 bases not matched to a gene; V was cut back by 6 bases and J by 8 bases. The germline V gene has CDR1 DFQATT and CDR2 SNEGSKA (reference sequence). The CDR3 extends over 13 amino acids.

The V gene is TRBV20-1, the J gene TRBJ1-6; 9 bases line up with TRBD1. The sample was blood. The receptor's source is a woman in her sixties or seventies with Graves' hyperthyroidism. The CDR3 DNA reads TGCAGTGCCCCCCGGGACAGGGATTCACCCCTCCACTTT. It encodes CSAPRDRDSPLHF.